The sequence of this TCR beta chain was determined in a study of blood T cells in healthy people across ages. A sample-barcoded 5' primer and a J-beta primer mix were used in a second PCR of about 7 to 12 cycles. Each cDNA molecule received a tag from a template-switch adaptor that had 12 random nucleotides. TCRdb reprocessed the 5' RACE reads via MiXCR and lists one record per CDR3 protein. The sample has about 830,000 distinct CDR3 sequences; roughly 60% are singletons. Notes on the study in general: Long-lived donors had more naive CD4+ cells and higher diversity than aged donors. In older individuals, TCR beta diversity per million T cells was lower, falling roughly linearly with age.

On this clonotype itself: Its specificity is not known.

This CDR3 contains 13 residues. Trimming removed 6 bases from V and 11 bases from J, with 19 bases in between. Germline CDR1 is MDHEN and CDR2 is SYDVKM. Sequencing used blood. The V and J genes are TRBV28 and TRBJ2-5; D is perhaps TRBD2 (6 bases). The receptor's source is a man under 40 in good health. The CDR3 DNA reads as TGTGCCAGCAGGGCGGGGAGCCGATGGGAGCAGTACTTC. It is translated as CASRAGSRWEQYF.